The source of this T cell receptor beta chain is a study of breast tumors, draining lymph nodes, adjacent tissues. Findings and limits, study-wide: Findings are consistent with lymph node origin and intratumoral expansion of most tumor T cells. Tumor and nontumor repertoires were significantly more similar in luminal-like than in basal-like breast cancer. Tumor TCR diversity was below lymph nodes but above nontumor tissue.

TCRdb itself ran the multiplex PCR reads through MiXCR, one entry per CDR3 protein. Here the sample spans 45,000 to 65,000 distinct CDR3 sequences, 42% being singletons. This CDR3 comprises 13 residues. Looked up from germline, CDR1 is MNHEY and CDR2 is SVGAGI. V shed 6 bases and J shed 4 bases, with 13 bases lying between them. In its sample, this clonotype was seen many times. As yet, its antigen is unknown. The clonotype originates from a female donor with breast cancer. Some clones in this sample may be carry-over from other donors' samples. The sequencing input was breast tumor tissue. The chain carries TRBV6-5 and TRBJ2-7; tentatively, D is TRBD2 (5 bases). CDR3 sequence (DNA): TGTGCCAGCAGGCCCTTGGGCGGGTACGAGCAGTACTTC. Protein product: CASRPLGGYEQYF.